This entry describes one T cell receptor beta chain. This table comes from immunoSEQ multiplex PCR, and its TCRdb copy is limited to in-frame clones, with some not included. The sample shows under 300,000 clones, approximately 80% of them seen only once. The entry originates in a study of blood T cell repertoires in COVID-19. On the study more broadly: Donors in the United States, Italy and Spain gave samples during acute or convalescent COVID-19. Sources were T cells, B-cell-depleted T cells, or PBMCs; the material itself was cDNA or gDNA.

CDR3 size: 16 residues. The TCR was taken from a woman aged 18-29 years with acute or convalescent COVID-19. Sequenced: peripheral blood. The rearrangement joins TRBV21-1 to TRBJ1-4. TRBV21-1 is deemed a pseudogene. The CDR3 DNA reads as TGTGCCAGCAGCAAAGATGGGGGGTCCTCTAATGAAAAACTGTTTTTT. Residues: CASSKDGGSSNEKLFF.